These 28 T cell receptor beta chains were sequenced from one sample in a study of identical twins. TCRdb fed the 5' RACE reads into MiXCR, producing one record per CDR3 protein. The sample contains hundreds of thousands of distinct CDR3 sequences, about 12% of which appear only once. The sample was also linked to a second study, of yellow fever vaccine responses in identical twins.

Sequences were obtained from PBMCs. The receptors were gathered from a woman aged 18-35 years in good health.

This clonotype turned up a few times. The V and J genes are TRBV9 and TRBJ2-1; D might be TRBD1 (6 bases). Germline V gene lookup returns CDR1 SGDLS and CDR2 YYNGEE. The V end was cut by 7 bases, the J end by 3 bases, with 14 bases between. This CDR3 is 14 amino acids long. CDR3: CASGRTDSYNEQFF. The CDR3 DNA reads TGTGCCAGCGGCCGGACAGATAGCTACAATGAGCAGTTCTTC.

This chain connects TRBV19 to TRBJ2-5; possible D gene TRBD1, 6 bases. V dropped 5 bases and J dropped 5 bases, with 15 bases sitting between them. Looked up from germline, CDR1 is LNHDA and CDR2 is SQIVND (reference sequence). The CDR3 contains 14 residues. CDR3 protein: CASSGGKSRETQYF. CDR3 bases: TGTGCCAGTAGTGGGGGCAAGTCACGGGAGACCCAGTACTTC.

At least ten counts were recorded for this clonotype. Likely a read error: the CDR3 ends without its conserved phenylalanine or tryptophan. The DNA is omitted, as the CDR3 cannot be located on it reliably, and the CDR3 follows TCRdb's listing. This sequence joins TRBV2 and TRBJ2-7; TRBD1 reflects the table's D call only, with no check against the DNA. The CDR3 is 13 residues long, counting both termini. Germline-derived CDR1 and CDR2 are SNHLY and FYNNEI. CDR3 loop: CASTKNRDREMFD.

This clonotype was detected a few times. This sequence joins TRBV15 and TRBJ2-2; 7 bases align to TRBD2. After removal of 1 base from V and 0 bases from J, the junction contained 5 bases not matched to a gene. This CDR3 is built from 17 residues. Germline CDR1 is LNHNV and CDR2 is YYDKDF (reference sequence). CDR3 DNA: TGTGCCACCAGCAGAGGTTTGAGCGGGGCGAACACCGGGGAGCTGTTTTTT. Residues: CATSRGLSGANTGELFF.

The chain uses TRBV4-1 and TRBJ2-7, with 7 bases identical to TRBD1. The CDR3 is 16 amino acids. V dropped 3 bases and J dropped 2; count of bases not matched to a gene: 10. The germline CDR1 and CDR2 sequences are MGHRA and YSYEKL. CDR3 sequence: CASSQGSTGSTYEQYF. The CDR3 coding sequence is TGCGCCAGCAGCCAGGGATCGACAGGGTCCACCTACGAGCAGTACTTC.

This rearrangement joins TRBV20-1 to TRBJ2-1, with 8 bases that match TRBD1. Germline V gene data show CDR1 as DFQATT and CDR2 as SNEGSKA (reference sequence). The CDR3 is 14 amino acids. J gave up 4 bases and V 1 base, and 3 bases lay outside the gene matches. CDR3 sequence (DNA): TGCAGTGCTAGAGTTGACAGGGGTTACAATGAGCAGTTCTTC. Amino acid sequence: CSARVDRGYNEQFF.

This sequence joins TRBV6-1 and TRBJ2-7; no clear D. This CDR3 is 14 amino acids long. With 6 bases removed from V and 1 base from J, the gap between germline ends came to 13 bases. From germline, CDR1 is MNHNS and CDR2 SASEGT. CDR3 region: CASSRRRASYEQYF. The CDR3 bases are TGTGCCAGCAGCCGCCGCCGGGCATCCTACGAGCAGTACTTC.

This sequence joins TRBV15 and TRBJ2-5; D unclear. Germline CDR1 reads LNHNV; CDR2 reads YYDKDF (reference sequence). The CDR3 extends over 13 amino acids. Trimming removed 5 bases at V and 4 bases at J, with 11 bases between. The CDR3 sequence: CATSPRYAETQYF. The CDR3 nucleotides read TGTGCCACCAGCCCCCGCTATGCAGAGACCCAGTACTTC.

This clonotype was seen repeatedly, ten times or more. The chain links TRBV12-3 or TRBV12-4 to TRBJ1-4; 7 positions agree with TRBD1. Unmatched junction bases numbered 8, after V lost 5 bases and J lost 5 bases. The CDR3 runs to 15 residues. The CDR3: CASSSGDSKNEKLFF. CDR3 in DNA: TGTGCCAGCAGTAGCGGGGACAGCAAGAATGAAAAACTGTTTTTT.

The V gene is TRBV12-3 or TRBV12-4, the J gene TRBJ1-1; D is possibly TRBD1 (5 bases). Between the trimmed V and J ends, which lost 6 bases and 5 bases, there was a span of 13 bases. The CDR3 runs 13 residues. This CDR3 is CASSPDRRTEAFF. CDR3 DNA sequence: TGTGCCAGCAGCCCAGACAGAAGGACTGAAGCTTTCTTT.

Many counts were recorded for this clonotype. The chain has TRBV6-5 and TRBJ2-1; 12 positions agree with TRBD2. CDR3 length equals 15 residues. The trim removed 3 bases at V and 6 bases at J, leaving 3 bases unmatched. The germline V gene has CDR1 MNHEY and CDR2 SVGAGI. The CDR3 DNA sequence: TGTGCCAGCAGTTATACTAGCGGGAGGTTCAATGAGCAGTTCTTC. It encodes CASSYTSGRFNEQFF.

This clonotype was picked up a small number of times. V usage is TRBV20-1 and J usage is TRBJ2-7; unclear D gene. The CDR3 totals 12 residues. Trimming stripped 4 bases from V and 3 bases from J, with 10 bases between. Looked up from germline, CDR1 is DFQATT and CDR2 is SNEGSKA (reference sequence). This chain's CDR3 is CSATPVGYEQYF. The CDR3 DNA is TGCAGTGCTACCCCGGTGGGCTACGAGCAGTACTTC.

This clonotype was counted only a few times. The CDR3 here is CASSTTGHLNQPQHF. CDR3 DNA: TGTGCCAGCAGCACGACGGGACACCTCAATCAGCCCCAGCATTTT. The chain uses TRBV7-2 and TRBJ1-5; possible D gene TRBD1, 6 bases. The CDR3 has 15 residues. CDR1 SGHTA and CDR2 FQGNSA come from the germline V gene. The V gene lost 5 bases and the J gene lost 3 bases, with 14 bases spanning the gap.

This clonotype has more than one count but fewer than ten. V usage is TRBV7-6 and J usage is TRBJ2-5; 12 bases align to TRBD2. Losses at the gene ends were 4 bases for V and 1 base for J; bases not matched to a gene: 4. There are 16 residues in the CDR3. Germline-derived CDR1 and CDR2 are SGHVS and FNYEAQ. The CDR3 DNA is TGTGCCAGCAGCTATAAGGGACTAGCGGGCCAAGAGACCCAGTACTTC. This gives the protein CASSYKGLAGQETQYF.

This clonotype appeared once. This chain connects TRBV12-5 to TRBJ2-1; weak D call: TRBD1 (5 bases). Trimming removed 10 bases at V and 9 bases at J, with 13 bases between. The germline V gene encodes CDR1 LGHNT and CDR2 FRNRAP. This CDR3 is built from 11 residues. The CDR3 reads CAKTGVFEQFF. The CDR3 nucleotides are TGTGCTAAAACAGGAGTATTTGAGCAGTTCTTC.

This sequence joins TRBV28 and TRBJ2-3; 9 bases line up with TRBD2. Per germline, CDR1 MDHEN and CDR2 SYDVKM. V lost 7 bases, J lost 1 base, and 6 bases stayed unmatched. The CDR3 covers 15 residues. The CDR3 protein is CASTVAGERTDTQYF. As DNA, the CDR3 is TGTGCCAGCACCGTAGCGGGGGAACGCACAGATACGCAGTATTTT.

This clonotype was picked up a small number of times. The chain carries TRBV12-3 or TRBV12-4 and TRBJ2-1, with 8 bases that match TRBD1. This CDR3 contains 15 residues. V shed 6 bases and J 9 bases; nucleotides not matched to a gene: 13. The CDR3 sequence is CASSPRTGPLGEQFF. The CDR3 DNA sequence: TGTGCCAGCAGCCCTAGGACAGGGCCTTTAGGTGAGCAGTTCTTC.

This chain's CDR3 is CSARETGGGYEQYF. In nucleotides, the CDR3 is TGCAGTGCTAGAGAGACAGGGGGCGGTTACGAGCAGTACTTC. The rearrangement links TRBV20-1 to TRBJ2-7, with 10 nucleotides matching TRBD1. Germline V gene sequence: CDR1 DFQATT, CDR2 SNEGSKA (reference sequence). V shed 0 bases, J shed 4 bases, and the junction held 3 bases outside the gene matches. CDR3 length equals 14 residues.

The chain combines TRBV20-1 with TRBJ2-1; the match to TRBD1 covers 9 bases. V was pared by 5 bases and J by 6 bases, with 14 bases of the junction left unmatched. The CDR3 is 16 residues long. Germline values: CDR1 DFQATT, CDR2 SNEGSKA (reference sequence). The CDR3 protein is CSASERVGTGINEQFF. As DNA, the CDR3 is TGCAGTGCTTCTGAAAGGGTCGGGACAGGGATCAATGAGCAGTTCTTC.

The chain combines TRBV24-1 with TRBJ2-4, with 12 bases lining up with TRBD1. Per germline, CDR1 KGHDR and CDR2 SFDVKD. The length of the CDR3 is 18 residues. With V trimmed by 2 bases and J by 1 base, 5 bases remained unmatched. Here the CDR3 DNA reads TGTGCCACCAGTGATTCCGGGACAGGGGGCGCTGCCAAAAACATTCAGTACTTC. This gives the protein CATSDSGTGGAAKNIQYF.

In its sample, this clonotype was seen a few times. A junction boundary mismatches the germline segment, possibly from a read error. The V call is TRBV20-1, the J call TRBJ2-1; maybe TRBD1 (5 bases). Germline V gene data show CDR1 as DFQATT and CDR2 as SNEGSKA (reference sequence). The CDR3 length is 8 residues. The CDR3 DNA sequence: TGCAGTGCGGGGCGATTGGGCTTC. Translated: CSAGRLGF.

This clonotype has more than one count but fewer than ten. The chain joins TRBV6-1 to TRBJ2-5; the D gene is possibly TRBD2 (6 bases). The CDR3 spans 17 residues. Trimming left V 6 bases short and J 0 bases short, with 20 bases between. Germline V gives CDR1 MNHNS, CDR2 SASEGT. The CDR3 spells CASRLAGGPQYQETQYF. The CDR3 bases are TGTGCCAGCAGGTTGGCCGGGGGACCCCAGTACCAAGAGACCCAGTACTTC.

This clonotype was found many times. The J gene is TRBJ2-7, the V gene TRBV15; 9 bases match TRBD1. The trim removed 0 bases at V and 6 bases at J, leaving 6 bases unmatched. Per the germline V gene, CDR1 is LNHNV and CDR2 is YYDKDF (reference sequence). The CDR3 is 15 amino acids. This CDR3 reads CATSRDGTGFSEQYV. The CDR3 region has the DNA TGTGCCACCAGCAGAGATGGGACAGGGTTTAGCGAGCAGTACGTC.

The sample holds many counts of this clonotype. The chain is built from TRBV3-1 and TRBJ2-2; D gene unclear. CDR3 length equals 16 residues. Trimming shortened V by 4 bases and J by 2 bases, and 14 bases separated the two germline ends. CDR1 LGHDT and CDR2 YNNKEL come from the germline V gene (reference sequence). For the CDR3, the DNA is TGTGCCAGCAGCCCGACGGCGAGCCCAAACACCGGGGAGCTGTTTTTT. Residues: CASSPTASPNTGELFF.

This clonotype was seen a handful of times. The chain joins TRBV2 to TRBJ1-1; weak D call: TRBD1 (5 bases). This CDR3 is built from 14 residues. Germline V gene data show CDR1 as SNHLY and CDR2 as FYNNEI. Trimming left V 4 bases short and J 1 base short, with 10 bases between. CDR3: CASSGQIRNTEAFF. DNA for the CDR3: TGTGCCAGCAGTGGACAGATAAGGAACACTGAAGCTTTCTTT.

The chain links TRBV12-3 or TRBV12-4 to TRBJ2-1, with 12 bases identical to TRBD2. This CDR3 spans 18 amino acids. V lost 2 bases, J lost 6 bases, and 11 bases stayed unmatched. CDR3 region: CASSLRVSGLAGSNEQFF. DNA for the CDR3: TGTGCCAGCAGTTTAAGGGTGTCGGGACTAGCGGGTTCCAATGAGCAGTTCTTC.

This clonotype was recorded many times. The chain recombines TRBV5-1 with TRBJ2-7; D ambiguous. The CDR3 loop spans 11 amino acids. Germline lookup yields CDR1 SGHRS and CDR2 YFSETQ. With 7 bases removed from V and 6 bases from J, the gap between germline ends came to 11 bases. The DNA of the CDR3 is TGCGCCAGCGGCCTCGGTGCCGAGCAGTACTTC. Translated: CASGLGAEQYF.

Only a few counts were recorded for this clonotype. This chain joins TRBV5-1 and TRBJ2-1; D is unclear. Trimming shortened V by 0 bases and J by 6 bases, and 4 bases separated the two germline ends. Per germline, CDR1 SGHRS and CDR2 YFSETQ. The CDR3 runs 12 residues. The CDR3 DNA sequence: TGCGCCAGCAGCTTGGCCATCAATGAGCAGTTCTTC. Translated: CASSLAINEQFF.